This entry lists 32 T cell receptor beta chains sequenced from one sample in a study of beta chain features in type 1 diabetes. Whole-study findings and limits: Researchers report that Type 1 diabetes patients had moderately but significantly shorter TCRB CDR3s across all four CD4+ subsets.

Reverse transcribing all isolated RNA meant expressed TCRB transcripts were sequenced. TCRdb's copy holds only in-frame clones and misses some; the assay was immunoSEQ multiplex PCR. The sample contains over 650,000 clones, about 14% of which appear only once. The antigens of these receptors remain unknown. Material for sequencing was naive CD4+ T cells from blood. The receptors originated from a man aged 18 to 30 with type 1 diabetes.

This clone was picked up a small number of times. The chain joins TRBV5-4 to TRBJ1-1, with D perhaps matching TRBD1 (6 bases). Germline V lookup: CDR1 SGHNT, CDR2 YYREEE (reference sequence). CDR3 length: 16 amino acids. Between the trimmed V and J ends, which lost 0 bases and 1 base, there was a span of 13 bases. The CDR3, as DNA: TGTGCCAGCAGCTTGGGCCCGGAACAGGGGAACACTGAAGCTTTCTTT. Its protein product is CASSLGPEQGNTEAFF.

This chain uses TRBV29-1 with TRBJ1-3, with D possibly TRBD1 on 6 matching bases. CDR3 length equals 13 residues. V was pared by 5 bases and J by 0 bases, with 8 bases between. Germline CDR1 SQVTM, CDR2 ANQGSEA. The CDR3 reads CSVRGRSGNTIYF. DNA of the CDR3: TGCAGCGTTCGGGGGCGCTCTGGAAACACCATATATTTT.

This clone was counted a few times. CDR3 residues: CASSIEGTSGTDTQYF. DNA of the CDR3: TGTGCCAGTAGTATAGAAGGGACTTCGGGCACAGATACGCAGTATTTT. This chain uses TRBV19 with TRBJ2-3, with a weak D call TRBD2 (6 bases). CDR1 LNHDA and CDR2 SQIVND come from the germline V gene (reference sequence). CDR3 length: 16 amino acids. Deletions cut 0 bases from V and 1 base from J, with 11 bases between. Full variable domain (missing parts from reference TRBV19 and TRBJ2-3): DGGITQSPKYLFRKEGQNVTLSCEQNLNHDAMYWYRQDPGQGLRLIYYSQIVNDFQKGDIAEGYSVSREKKESFPLTVTSAQKNPTAFYLCASSIEGTSGTDTQYFGPGTRLTVL.

In its sample, this clone was seen a few times. The J gene is TRBJ2-5, the V gene TRBV6-5, with D unclear. The germline V and J ends were trimmed by 5 bases and 1 base, with 2 bases remaining between them. The germline CDR1 and CDR2 sequences are MNHEY and SVGAGI. The CDR3 is 11 residues long. The DNA of the CDR3 is TGTGCCAGCAGTGCCCAAGAGACCCAGTACTTC. It encodes CASSAQETQYF.

On this clone itself: Other DNA variants within this sample encode the same CDR3. This chain joins TRBV19 and TRBJ2-2; unclear D gene. CDR3 size: 13 residues. Germline loops: CDR1 LNHDA, CDR2 SQIVND (reference sequence). V was clipped by 6 bases and J by 1 base, with 6 bases between them. CDR3 in DNA: TGTGCCAGTAGCAGGCAGAACACCGGGGAGCTGTTTTTT. As protein: CASSRQNTGELFF.

This chain links TRBV7-2 with TRBJ2-7, with 13 bases fitting TRBD2. This CDR3 has 17 amino acids. Germline-derived CDR1 and CDR2 are SGHTA and FQGNSA. V lost 4 bases and J lost 0; bases outside the gene matches: 6. CDR3: CASSSGTSGAFSYEQYF. Written as DNA, the CDR3 is TGTGCCAGCAGCTCCGGGACTAGCGGGGCCTTCTCCTACGAGCAGTACTTC.

This clone occurred a few times. Mismatch with germline at one junction end may stem from a read error. In nucleotides, the CDR3 is TGTGCCAGCAGCTCGGAACTAATGTCTTCGGTCTTC. Translated: CASSSELMSSVF. V is TRBV7-9 and J is TRBJ2-1; unclear D gene. Germline loops: CDR1 SEHNR, CDR2 FQNEAQ (reference sequence). The CDR3 has 12 amino acids.

The J gene is TRBJ2-1, the V gene TRBV30; 14 positions agree with TRBD2. CDR1 and CDR2 from the germline V gene are GTSNPN and SVGIG (reference sequence). This CDR3 spans 15 amino acids. Trimming removed 5 bases from V and 6 bases from J; junction bases left unmatched: 6. CDR3 sequence (DNA): TGTGCCTGGCAGCTCGGGACTAGCGGGAGCAATGAGCAGTTCTTC. Translation gives CAWQLGTSGSNEQFF.

The V and J genes are TRBV15 and TRBJ2-3; 9 bases line up with TRBD2. Germline CDR1 and CDR2: LNHNV and YYDKDF (reference sequence). V was clipped by 3 bases and J by 4 bases; unmatched bases: 8. This CDR3 is built from 16 residues. CDR3 residues: CATSSRASGIPDTQYF. The CDR3 coding sequence is TGTGCCACCAGCAGTAGGGCTAGCGGGATCCCAGATACGCAGTATTTT.

This rearrangement joins TRBV28 to TRBJ1-1; TRBD1 aligns across 8 bases. Germline V gives CDR1 MDHEN, CDR2 SYDVKM. The CDR3 has 13 amino acids. V lost 1 base and J lost 7; bases outside the gene matches: 2. This CDR3 is CASSLYRGFEAFF. The CDR3 bases are TGTGCCAGCAGTTTATACAGGGGGTTTGAAGCTTTCTTT.

The rearrangement joins TRBV2 to TRBJ2-3; TRBD1 aligns across 7 bases. The CDR3 has 15 amino acids. The germline V gene has CDR1 SNHLY and CDR2 FYNNEI. V was pared by 8 bases and J by 1 base, with 9 bases of the junction left unmatched. Here the CDR3 reads CASLTQGKGTDTQYF. Here the CDR3 DNA reads TGTGCCAGCCTTACACAGGGGAAGGGCACAGATACGCAGTATTTT.

A few counts support this clone. The chain links TRBV29-1 to TRBJ2-2; maybe TRBD1 (5 bases). V was cut by 6 bases and J by 7 bases, with 9 bases left in between. Germline V gene data show CDR1 as SQVTM and CDR2 as ANQGSEA. The CDR3 length is 11 residues. The CDR3 DNA sequence: TGCAGCGTGGGGCGGAGCGGGGAGCTGTTTTTT. As protein: CSVGRSGELFF.

V usage is TRBV9 and J usage is TRBJ1-1, with D perhaps matching TRBD1 (6 bases). V dropped 0 bases and J dropped 6 bases, with 12 bases sitting between them. The CDR3 covers 14 residues. Germline V gives CDR1 SGDLS, CDR2 YYNGEE. CDR3 sequence reads: CASSVAQGSAEAFF. The CDR3 DNA reads as TGTGCCAGCAGCGTAGCACAGGGATCGGCTGAAGCTTTCTTT.

This clone was detected only a few times. This sequence joins TRBV5-1 and TRBJ2-7, with no clear D. V shed 4 bases and J shed 2 bases, with 10 bases lying between them. The CDR3 contains 13 residues. Per germline, CDR1 SGHRS and CDR2 YFSETQ. The CDR3 nucleotides are TGCGCCAGCAGCCTTGTTGGAACCTACGAGCAGTACTTC. Translating it yields CASSLVGTYEQYF.

This clone was seen only a few times. The chain joins TRBV7-9 to TRBJ2-5, with 9 positions matching TRBD1. This CDR3 comprises 16 residues. V shed 5 bases, J shed 5 bases, and the junction held 12 bases outside the gene matches. Looked up from germline, CDR1 is SEHNR and CDR2 is FQNEAQ (reference sequence). CDR3 sequence: CASSPSGTGTGETQYF. CDR3 DNA sequence: TGTGCCAGCAGCCCCAGCGGGACAGGGACGGGGGAGACCCAGTACTTC.

This clone appeared a few times. J is TRBJ1-5 and V is TRBV18; D not resolved. The V gene's germline CDR1 is KGHSH and CDR2 LQKENI. The CDR3 contains 16 residues. V was pared by 3 bases and J by 3 bases, with 15 bases between. The CDR3 nucleotides read TGTGCCAGCTCACCTACGGCGGGTACGGACAATCAGCCCCAGCATTTT. Residues: CASSPTAGTDNQPQHF.

This chain uses TRBV18 with TRBJ2-1; TRBD2 matches at 13 bases. Germline V CDR1 and CDR2: KGHSH, LQKENI. The V and J ends lost 6 bases and 7 bases, in that order; junction bases with no gene match: 6. This CDR3 region has 15 residues. CDR3 coding DNA: TGTGCCAGCTCTGCAACTAGCGGGAGGGGGAATGAGCAGTTCTTC. It translates to CASSATSGRGNEQFF.

This rearrangement joins TRBV15 to TRBJ1-1; D perhaps matches TRBD1 (6 bases). The germline V gene has CDR1 LNHNV and CDR2 YYDKDF (reference sequence). This CDR3 spans 15 amino acids. V was shortened by 4 bases and J by 0 bases, with 12 bases between the two germline ends. For the CDR3, the DNA is TGTGCCACCAGCACCGCGGGACACCTGAACACTGAAGCTTTCTTT. It yields the protein CATSTAGHLNTEAFF.

This chain links TRBV21-1 with TRBJ2-2; the listed D gene, TRBD1, was not tested against the DNA. TRBV21-1 has pseudogene status. CDR3 length: 15 residues. The CDR3 DNA follows: TGTGCCAGCAGCCCGGGACAGGGGGATGTCGGGGAGCTGTTTTTT. Translation gives CASSPGQGDVGELFF.

This clone came up a few times. The chain carries TRBV28 and TRBJ1-5, with D tentatively TRBD1 (5 bases). The ends were cut back, 5 bases at V and 0 bases at J, with 17 bases in the middle. The CDR3 sequence is 17 residues long. CDR1 is MDHEN, CDR2 SYDVKM, per germline. CDR3 nucleotides: TGTGCCAGCAGTCCGTGGGGCAGCGATTATAGCAATCAGCCCCAGCATTTT. This translates into CASSPWGSDYSNQPQHF.

This chain uses TRBV2 with TRBJ1-1, with 8 nucleotides matching TRBD1. V lost 9 bases, J lost 1 base, and 1 base stayed unmatched. The CDR3 has 12 residues. Per germline, CDR1 SNHLY and CDR2 FYNNEI. CDR3 amino acids: CASGQGNTEAFF. The CDR3 DNA follows: TGTGCCAGTGGACAGGGGAACACTGAAGCTTTCTTT.

This clone showed up just a few times. A read error may be the cause here, since a much bigger clone is one base away. Within the sample, other DNA sequences also encode this same CDR3. The rearrangement links TRBV11-3 to TRBJ2-3; D remains ambiguous. V lost 1 base and J lost 6, with 2 bases in between. The CDR3 runs 11 residues. Per the germline V gene, CDR1 is SGHNT and CDR2 is YENEEA. In DNA form, the CDR3 reads TGTGCCAGCAGCTTAGGGGATACGCAGTATTTT. This gives the protein CASSLGDTQYF.

This clone has just a few counts. CDR3 coding DNA: TGTGCCAGCTCACCAGGCCCAAGCTCTGGGGCCAACGTCCTGACTTTC. Translation gives CASSPGPSSGANVLTF. V is TRBV18 and J is TRBJ2-6; no reliable D call. Germline CDR1 KGHSH, CDR2 LQKENI. V was cut by 2 bases and J by 0 bases, with 8 bases left in between. This CDR3 comprises 16 residues. Combining the CDR3 with reference TRBV18 and TRBJ2-6 gives the whole variable domain NAGVMQNPRHLVRRRGQEARLRCSPMKGHSHVYWYRQLPEEGLKFMVYLQKENIIDESGMPKERFSAEFPKEGPSILRIQQVVRGDSAAYFCASSPGPSSGANVLTFGAGSRLTVL.

The chain uses TRBV7-9 and TRBJ2-7; 8 positions agree with TRBD1. Germline lookup yields CDR1 SEHNR and CDR2 FQNEAQ (reference sequence). This CDR3 contains 16 residues. Trimming at V came to 2 bases and at J to 2 bases, leaving 8 bases not matched to a gene. The CDR3 DNA reads as TGTGCCAGCAGCTTAAGTCGGGACAGGATTGCCTACGAGCAGTACTTC. This translates into CASSLSRDRIAYEQYF.

The chain is built from TRBV30 and TRBJ2-1; TRBD1 matches 10 bases. The CDR3 runs 16 residues. Per the germline V gene, CDR1 is GTSNPN and CDR2 is SVGIG (reference sequence). Trimming removed 4 bases from V and 1 base from J; junction bases left unmatched: 7. CDR3 residues: CAWTAGQGGSYNEQFF. CDR3 bases: TGTGCCTGGACCGCCGGACAGGGGGGATCCTACAATGAGCAGTTCTTC.

The chain carries TRBV29-1 and TRBJ1-3, with D hard to call. Trimming pared 6 bases from V and 2 bases from J, leaving 17 bases between. There are 15 residues in the CDR3. The germline gives CDR1 SQVTM, CDR2 ANQGSEA. This CDR3 is CSVKGAPLAGNTIYF. In DNA, the CDR3 is TGCAGCGTAAAAGGAGCACCTTTAGCTGGAAACACCATATATTTT.

The rearrangement joins TRBV28 to TRBJ2-2; D is possibly TRBD1 (6 bases). Per germline, CDR1 MDHEN and CDR2 SYDVKM. This CDR3 has 15 residues. V gave up 8 bases and J gave up 0 bases, with 13 bases separating them. The DNA of the CDR3 is TGTGCCAGCCTTGACAGGCCCCCGAACACCGGGGAGCTGTTTTTT. Its translation: CASLDRPPNTGELFF.

The chain combines TRBV4-1 with TRBJ1-5, with 10 nucleotides matching TRBD1. Germline CDR1 MGHRA, CDR2 YSYEKL. The CDR3 covers 15 residues. Germline trimming cut 2 bases from V and 4 bases from J; bases unmatched to any gene: 2. The CDR3 here is CASSQRTGGNQPQHF. CDR3 bases: TGCGCCAGCAGCCAACGGACAGGGGGGAATCAGCCCCAGCATTTT.

The V call is TRBV5-6, the J call TRBJ1-2; D uncertain. V was pared by 6 bases and J by 1 base, with 10 bases between. The CDR3 is made up of 13 amino acids. The germline V gene has CDR1 SGHDT and CDR2 YYEEEE. The CDR3 sequence: CASTPARNYGYTF. As DNA, the CDR3 is TGTGCCAGCACCCCGGCCCGTAACTATGGCTACACCTTC. Using reference TRBV5-6 and TRBJ1-2 for the parts outside the CDR3, the full variable domain is DAGVTQSPTHLIKTRGQQVTLRCSPKSGHDTVSWYQQALGQGPQFIFQYYEEEERQRGNFPDRFSGHQFPNYSSELNVNALLLGDSALYLCASTPARNYGYTFGSGTRLTVV.

This chain joins TRBV29-1 and TRBJ2-7, with 7 bases aligning to TRBD1. CDR3 length: 12 residues. Germline-derived CDR1 and CDR2 are SQVTM and ANQGSEA. With 6 bases clipped from V and 5 bases from J, the junction kept 7 bases outside the gene matches. The CDR3 loop is CSVPQGVNEQYF. In DNA, the CDR3 is TGCAGCGTCCCCCAGGGGGTCAACGAGCAGTACTTC.

The V gene is TRBV11-1, the J gene TRBJ2-1; D possibly corresponds to TRBD1 (6 bases). The germline V gene has CDR1 SGHAT and CDR2 FQDESV (reference sequence). V was cut by 5 bases and J by 9 bases, with 14 bases left in between. The CDR3 is made up of 13 amino acids. The CDR3 region has the DNA TGTGCCAGCAGCCCGGACAGAATCGGTGAGCAGTTCTTC. It is translated as CASSPDRIGEQFF.

This clone was seen only a few times. This sequence joins TRBV6-5 and TRBJ1-4, with D unresolved. This CDR3 region has 12 residues. Per germline, CDR1 MNHEY and CDR2 SVGAGI. V dropped 5 bases and J dropped 10 bases, with 11 bases sitting between them. The CDR3 here is CASSQTVGKLFF. CDR3 DNA sequence: TGTGCCAGCAGTCAAACGGTGGGAAAACTGTTTTTT.